These 26 T cell receptor beta chains originate from one sample sequenced in a study of blood T cell repertoires in COVID-19. This table comes from immunoSEQ multiplex PCR, and its TCRdb copy is limited to in-frame clones, with some not included. The sample contains some 140,000 clones, 84% of which appear only once. The sequenced sample consisted of peripheral blood. These receptors all come from a man between 60 and 75 years old with acute or convalescent COVID-19.

Comments on this clone: The junction shows a germline mismatch at one end, possibly a read error. Here the CDR3 DNA reads TGTGCCGGCAGGGGGACTACCTACGAGCAGTACTTC. Protein product: CAGRGTTYEQYF. The chain carries TRBV7-9 and TRBJ2-7, with D perhaps given as TRBD1 or TRBD2 (7 bases each). Germline values: CDR1 SEHNR, CDR2 FQNEAQ (reference sequence). CDR3 length: 12 amino acids.

As concerns this clone: The junction does not match germline at one end; this may be a read error. The chain joins TRBV6-6 to TRBJ1-1; D may be TRBD1 (5 bases). Germline values: CDR1 MNHNY, CDR2 SVGAGI (reference sequence). There are 11 residues in the CDR3. CDR3 in DNA: TGTGCCAGCAGTTCGCCGGGGGTGCCTCTCTTT. This sequence encodes CASSSPGVPLF.

The rearrangement uses TRBV6-5 and TRBJ1-1, with 8 bases identical to TRBD1. CDR3 size: 13 residues. Per the germline V gene, CDR1 is MNHEY and CDR2 is SVGAGI. Trimming at V came to 6 bases and at J to 4 bases, leaving 4 bases not matched to a gene. The CDR3 nucleotides read TGTGCCAGCAGATATACAGGGGGCACTGAAGCTTTCTTT. The encoded protein is CASRYTGGTEAFF.

CDR3 coding DNA: TGTGCCAGCAGCCATGGCCGGGGCGAGCAGTACTTC. Translated: CASSHGRGEQYF. V usage is TRBV11-3 and J usage is TRBJ2-7; a weak D match, TRBD2 (5 bases). V gave up 5 bases and J gave up 6 bases, with 11 bases separating them. Germline values: CDR1 SGHNT, CDR2 YENEEA. CDR3 length: 12 amino acids.

J is TRBJ2-4 and V is TRBV7-9; D is ambiguous. Trimming shortened V by 5 bases and J by 3 bases, and 11 bases separated the two germline ends. This CDR3 region has 14 residues. Germline CDR1 reads SEHNR; CDR2 reads FQNEAQ (reference sequence). The CDR3 region is CASSQISSKNIQYF. In DNA form, the CDR3 reads TGTGCCAGCAGCCAAATCTCGAGCAAAAACATTCAGTACTTC.

This clone turned up a few times. V gene TRBV10-3 combines with J gene TRBJ1-6; TRBD1 is a possible D gene (5 bases). CDR1 and CDR2 (germline): ENHRY, SYGVKD. The germline V and J ends were trimmed by 3 bases and 6 bases, with 9 bases remaining between them. The CDR3 consists of 14 residues. The CDR3: CAISEPDSNSPLHF. The CDR3 bases are TGTGCCATCAGTGAACCCGACAGTAATTCACCCCTCCACTTT.

The chain is built from TRBV6-5 and TRBJ2-5; 7 bases fit TRBD1. The J segment lost 1 base and the V segment lost 3 bases, leaving 5 bases of the junction unmatched. CDR1 and CDR2 (germline): MNHEY, SVGAGI. The CDR3 covers 15 residues. CDR3 protein: CASSYLRGPQETQYF. The CDR3 bases are TGTGCCAGCAGTTATTTAAGGGGGCCCCAAGAGACCCAGTACTTC.

This clone was counted between two and nine times. The chain carries TRBV7-9 and TRBJ2-3, with D tentatively TRBD1 (6 bases). V lost 2 bases and J 6 bases, leaving 9 bases between the germline ends. Germline V gene lookup returns CDR1 SEHNR and CDR2 FQNEAQ (reference sequence). The CDR3 length is 13 residues. CDR3 nucleotide sequence: TGTGCCAGCAGCTTATTTAGGGGGGATACGCAGTATTTT. Protein sequence: CASSLFRGDTQYF.

The rearrangement uses TRBV6-5 and TRBJ2-3, with 7 bases lining up with TRBD1. The CDR3 has 13 residues. In germline, CDR1 is MNHEY, CDR2 SVGAGI. J lost 7 bases, V lost 4 bases, and 5 bases had no gene match. CDR3 residues: CASSLQGSYTQYF. As DNA, the CDR3 is TGTGCCAGCAGTTTACAGGGGAGTTATACGCAGTATTTT.

The chain couples TRBV7-8 to TRBJ2-1; 10 positions match TRBD1. The germline gives CDR1 SGHVS, CDR2 FQNEAQ. CDR3 length: 15 residues. V trimming: 5 bases; J trimming: 8 bases; junction bases outside the gene matches: 9. The CDR3, as DNA: TGTGCCAGCAGCAACGACAGGGGGCCGCGGCATGAGCAGTTCTTC. As protein: CASSNDRGPRHEQFF.

V gene TRBV3-1 (or the pseudogene TRBV3-2) combines with J gene TRBJ2-2; tentative D call: TRBD2 (6 bases). The CDR3 extends over 15 amino acids. Trimming pared 6 bases from V and 3 bases from J, leaving 14 bases between. The germline V gene has CDR1 LGHDT and CDR2 YNNKEL (reference sequence). The CDR3: CASSSGAGHTGELFF. The CDR3 coding sequence is TGTGCCAGCAGTAGCGGAGCGGGTCACACCGGGGAGCTGTTTTTT.

This clone appeared once. V usage is TRBV4-1 and J usage is TRBJ2-1; 11 nucleotides agree with TRBD2. The ends lost 1 base at V and 6 bases at J; junction bases unmatched: 11. Germline V gene data show CDR1 as MGHRA and CDR2 as YSYEKL. The CDR3 is made up of 18 amino acids. In DNA, the CDR3 is TGCGCCAGCAGCCAAGCCGACCTACTAGCGGGAGCGAGCAATGAGCAGTTCTTC. Its translation is CASSQADLLAGASNEQFF.

This clone was seen a single time. This chain connects TRBV10-3 to TRBJ2-3, with D maybe TRBD2 (7 bases). The V gene's germline CDR1 is ENHRY and CDR2 SYGVKD. The CDR3 has 19 amino acids. The V and J ends lost 0 bases and 6 bases respectively, with 25 bases between them. The CDR3 reads CAISESLRASGPRGDTQYF. For the CDR3, the DNA is TGTGCCATCAGTGAGTCTTTGAGGGCTAGCGGCCCAAGGGGGGATACGCAGTATTTT.

Regarding this clone: The same CDR3 is also encoded by other DNA sequences in this sample. The chain recombines TRBV5-1 with TRBJ2-7, with TRBD1 identical over 10 bases. The V and J ends lost 4 bases and 0 bases, in that order; junction bases with no gene match: 4. CDR1 is SGHRS and CDR2 is YFSETQ in the germline V gene. CDR3 length: 15 amino acids. DNA of the CDR3: TGCGCCAGCAGCCCCCGACAGGGGGCCTCCTACGAGCAGTACTTC. It is translated as CASSPRQGASYEQYF.

The chain combines TRBV24-1 with TRBJ2-1; TRBD2 agrees at 14 bases. Germline trimming cut 2 bases from V and 7 bases from J; bases unmatched to any gene: 12. The CDR3 has 19 residues. Per the germline V gene, CDR1 is KGHDR and CDR2 is SFDVKD. Here the CDR3 DNA reads TGTGCCACCAGTGATTCGACTAGCGGGAGGGCCTCGATTTTTAATGAGCAGTTCTTC. Its translation: CATSDSTSGRASIFNEQFF.

The genes are TRBV27 and TRBJ1-1, with D possibly matching TRBD1 (6 bases). The germline V and J ends were trimmed by 2 bases and 5 bases, with 12 bases remaining between them. The CDR3 is 14 amino acids. In germline, CDR1 is MNHEY, CDR2 SMNVEV (reference sequence). CDR3 sequence reads: CASSLGGLRTEAFF. As DNA, the CDR3 is TGTGCCAGCAGTTTAGGGGGCTTGAGAACTGAAGCTTTCTTT.

The V call is TRBV3-1 (or the pseudogene TRBV3-2), the J call TRBJ2-3, with TRBD1 matching 10 bases. After removal of 6 bases from V and 5 bases from J, the junction contained 2 bases not matched to a gene. The CDR3 sequence is 13 residues long. From germline, CDR1 is LGHDT and CDR2 YNNKEL (reference sequence). The CDR3 DNA reads as TGTGCCAGCAGGACAGGGGGCAGAGATACGCAGTATTTT. Its translation is CASRTGGRDTQYF.

J is TRBJ1-1 and V is TRBV6-5, with D possibly TRBD1 on 5 matching bases. The CDR3 is 15 residues long. V was pared by 6 bases and J by 5 bases, with 19 bases between. CDR1 is MNHEY and CDR2 is SVGAGI in the germline V gene. In DNA form, the CDR3 reads TGTGCCAGCAGACGCCAAGGAGGGACCATGACTGAAGCTTTCTTT. As protein: CASRRQGGTMTEAFF.

The gene calls are TRBV28 and TRBJ2-4; 8 bases agree with TRBD2. Germline CDR1 and CDR2: MDHEN and SYDVKM. The trim removed 7 bases at V and 2 bases at J, leaving 7 bases unmatched. The CDR3 length is 15 residues. The CDR3 is CASNRGGESKNIQYF. The DNA of the CDR3 is TGTGCCAGCAATCGGGGGGGGGAATCCAAAAACATTCAGTACTTC.

The rearrangement joins TRBV7-9 to TRBJ1-1; no clear D. Trimming removed 1 base from V and 4 bases from J, with 4 bases in between. CDR1 and CDR2 from the germline V gene are SEHNR and FQNEAQ (reference sequence). CDR3 length equals 12 residues. The CDR3, as DNA: TGTGCCAGCAGCTTAGGGAGCACTGAAGCTTTCTTT. It translates to CASSLGSTEAFF.

This clone was picked up many times. The V call is TRBV29-1, the J call TRBJ1-1; D may be TRBD1 (5 bases). In germline, CDR1 is SQVTM, CDR2 ANQGSEA. Trimming stripped 7 bases from V and 7 bases from J, with 16 bases between. The CDR3 is 12 amino acids. CDR3 coding DNA: TGCAGCGCCGCGGGACGGGCGGGTGAAGCTTTCTTT. Protein: CSAAGRAGEAFF.

The chain joins TRBV10-2 to TRBJ1-5; D may be TRBD1 (5 bases). Trimming cost V 6 bases and J 3 bases, with 9 bases left between them. The CDR3 is 13 residues long. Germline assignment: CDR1 WSHSY and CDR2 SAAADI. CDR3 nucleotide sequence: TGCGCCAGCAGGTGGGGGGTCAATCAGCCCCAGCATTTT. It yields the protein CASRWGVNQPQHF.

The chain joins TRBV10-1 to TRBJ1-3, with D perhaps TRBD1 (5 bases). V was cut by 4 bases and J by 0 bases, with 7 bases left in between. There are 14 residues in the CDR3. Germline V gene data show CDR1 as WNHNN and CDR2 as SYGVQD (reference sequence). The CDR3 coding sequence is TGCGCCAGCAGTGCGACAGTCTCTGGAAACACCATATATTTT. It encodes CASSATVSGNTIYF.

V usage is TRBV12-3 or TRBV12-4 and J usage is TRBJ2-5; TRBD1 agrees at 7 bases. The trim removed 5 bases at V and 9 bases at J, leaving 9 bases unmatched. The CDR3 is 13 amino acids. Here the CDR3 DNA reads TGTGCCAGCAGTCGGGACAGTGCATCGGCCCAGTACTTC. It specifies CASSRDSASAQYF.

The chain carries TRBV4-1 and TRBJ2-7; D perhaps matches TRBD1 (7 bases). Trimming removed 4 bases from V and 2 bases from J, with 15 bases in between. The germline V gene encodes CDR1 MGHRA and CDR2 YSYEKL. CDR3 size: 15 residues. In DNA, the CDR3 is TGCGCCAGCAGCCGTCACAGGGGAGGAACCTACGAGCAGTACTTC. Translated, it gives CASSRHRGGTYEQYF.

The rearrangement links TRBV7-9 to TRBJ1-2, with TRBD1 identical over 9 bases. Germline V lookup: CDR1 SEHNR, CDR2 FQNEAQ (reference sequence). The J segment lost 8 bases and the V segment lost 0 bases, leaving 4 bases of the junction unmatched. The CDR3 spans 14 residues. CDR3 in DNA: TGTGCCAGCAGCTTAGCGGGACAGGGTGGAGGCTACACCTTC. This translates into CASSLAGQGGGYTF.